Presented here are 24 T cell receptor beta chains from one specimen sequenced in a study of shared clonotypes between healthy human individuals. Repertoires were generated with immunoSEQ multiplex PCR, while TCRdb's copy carries only in-frame clones and drops some. The sample includes about 2.2 million clones, approximately 92% of them seen just once. CD8 cells regarded as naive lacked CD45RO, were positively chosen for CCR7, and omitted terminally differentiated effector memory CD45RA+ cells. Sequencing was performed on naive CD8+ T cells from PBMCs. The receptors stem from a man aged 18 to 30 in good health. Some clones in this sample may be carry-over from other donors' samples.

This sequence joins TRBV10-1 and TRBJ2-2; D is uncertain. Trimming stripped 4 bases from V and 6 bases from J, with 3 bases between. There are 11 residues in the CDR3. Germline CDR1 reads WNHNN; CDR2 reads SYGVQD (reference sequence). The CDR3 here is CASSGAGELFF. The CDR3 region has the DNA TGCGCCAGCAGTGGGGCCGGGGAGCTGTTTTTT.

The chain joins TRBV19 to TRBJ1-1, with 7 positions matching TRBD1. Trimming cost V 6 bases and J 7 bases; bases outside gene matches: 5. CDR3 length equals 12 residues. Germline values: CDR1 LNHDA, CDR2 SQIVND (reference sequence). The CDR3, as DNA: TGTGCCAGTAGAACAGGGGTAGTTGAAGCTTTCTTT. Amino acid sequence: CASRTGVVEAFF.

The chain joins TRBV28 to TRBJ1-1, with D possibly matching TRBD1 (5 bases). This CDR3 contains 14 residues. The V and J ends lost 4 bases and 1 base respectively, with 10 bases between them. Per the germline V gene, CDR1 is MDHEN and CDR2 is SYDVKM. CDR3 DNA: TGTGCCAGCAGTTCCATAGGGGCGAACACTGAAGCTTTCTTT. Translating gives CASSSIGANTEAFF.

The chain is built from TRBV5-1 and TRBJ2-2; D ambiguous. The V gene lost 2 bases and the J gene lost 5 bases, with 10 bases spanning the gap. In germline, CDR1 is SGHRS, CDR2 YFSETQ. There are 14 residues in the CDR3. The CDR3 loop reads CASSFDPKTGELFF. In DNA form, the CDR3 reads TGCGCCAGCAGCTTTGACCCCAAAACCGGGGAGCTGTTTTTT.

This chain connects TRBV6-1 to TRBJ2-7; TRBD1 is a possible D gene (6 bases). V dropped 2 bases and J dropped 9 bases, with 26 bases sitting between them. Germline CDR1 MNHNS, CDR2 SASEGT. The CDR3 sequence is 17 residues long. This chain's CDR3 is CASSEIGTGPVLRGQYF. The CDR3 DNA sequence: TGTGCCAGCAGTGAAATCGGCACAGGGCCAGTCCTACGAGGGCAGTACTTC.

This rearrangement joins TRBV7-9 to TRBJ1-2, with TRBD1 matching over 8 bases. With V trimmed by 3 bases and J by 6 bases, 6 bases remained unmatched. CDR3 length: 14 residues. Germline CDR1 reads SEHNR; CDR2 reads FQNEAQ (reference sequence). The CDR3 DNA follows: TGTGCCAGCAGCTTCCCGACAGGGGAGGATGGCTACACCTTC. Translation gives CASSFPTGEDGYTF. The full variable domain, rest sourced from reference TRBV7-9 and TRBJ1-2, is DTGVSQNPRHKITKRGQNVTFRCDPISEHNRLYWYRQTLGQGPEFLTYFQNEAQLEKSRLLSDRFSAERPKGSFSTLEIQRTEQGDSAMYLCASSFPTGEDGYTFGSGTRLTVV.

The rearrangement uses TRBV5-1 and TRBJ2-7, with D maybe TRBD2 (6 bases). This CDR3 region has 13 residues. Germline CDR1 reads SGHRS; CDR2 reads YFSETQ. Trimming took off 4 bases at V and 3 bases at J, with 11 bases between the two ends. The CDR3 DNA follows: TGCGCCAGCAGCGAGGGAGGCGGCTACGAGCAGTACTTC. This gives the protein CASSEGGGYEQYF.

The chain combines TRBV6-5 with TRBJ2-2; D assignment may be TRBD1 or TRBD2 (5 bases each). V lost 0 bases and J 7 bases, leaving 6 bases between the germline ends. In germline, CDR1 is MNHEY, CDR2 SVGAGI. This CDR3 has 13 amino acids. CDR3 sequence: CASSYSGGGELFF. For the CDR3, the DNA is TGTGCCAGCAGTTACTCTGGGGGCGGGGAGCTGTTTTTT.

The rearrangement links TRBV27 to TRBJ2-7; D unclear. Germline V lookup: CDR1 MNHEY, CDR2 SMNVEV (reference sequence). The CDR3 has 16 amino acids. V lost 2 bases, J lost 5 bases, and 19 bases lay in between. CDR3: CASSLVWSSRPHEQYF. In nucleotides, the CDR3 is TGTGCCAGCAGTTTAGTTTGGAGTTCTCGTCCTCACGAGCAGTACTTC.

The CDR3 nucleotides read TGTGCCAGCAGCTCCCTGGGGGGGAGCACTGAAGCTTTCTTT. Translation: CASSSLGGSTEAFF. This sequence joins TRBV7-9 and TRBJ1-1, with D possibly TRBD1 on 5 matching bases. Trimming took off 4 bases at V and 4 bases at J, with 13 bases between the two ends. Germline V gives CDR1 SEHNR, CDR2 FQNEAQ (reference sequence). The CDR3 runs 14 residues. The variable domain in full, completed from reference TRBV7-9 and TRBJ1-1, reads DTGVSQNPRHKITKRGQNVTFRCDPISEHNRLYWYRQTLGQGPEFLTYFQNEAQLEKSRLLSDRFSAERPKGSFSTLEIQRTEQGDSAMYLCASSSLGGSTEAFFGQGTRLTVV.

This rearrangement joins TRBV29-1 to TRBJ1-3, with D possibly TRBD1 on 5 matching bases. The CDR3 covers 15 residues. Deletions cut 2 bases from V and 1 base from J, with 12 bases between. CDR1 is SQVTM and CDR2 is ANQGSEA in the germline V gene. CDR3 region: CSVEYPGGSGNTIYF. In DNA, the CDR3 is TGCAGCGTTGAATACCCCGGGGGATCTGGAAACACCATATATTTT.

V gene TRBV7-2 combines with J gene TRBJ2-7, with D tentatively TRBD1 or TRBD2 (5 bases each). The CDR3 contains 14 residues. V lost 4 bases, J lost 2 bases, and 12 bases lay in between. Germline lookup yields CDR1 SGHTA and CDR2 FQGNSA. Here the CDR3 reads CASSSRDGTYEQYF. The CDR3 DNA sequence: TGTGCCAGCAGCTCCCGGGACGGCACCTACGAGCAGTACTTC. Full variable domain (missing parts from reference TRBV7-2 and TRBJ2-7): GAGVSQSPSNKVTEKGKDVELRCDPISGHTALYWYRQSLGQGLEFLIYFQGNSAPDKSGLPSDRFSAERTGGSVSTLTIQRTQQEDSAVYLCASSSRDGTYEQYFGPGTRLTVT.

The rearrangement joins TRBV4-2 to TRBJ2-7, with D unresolved. The CDR3 runs to 17 residues. V was clipped by 2 bases and J by 2 bases, with 19 bases between them. Germline CDR1 reads LGHNA; CDR2 reads YNFKEQ. The CDR3 coding sequence is TGTGCCAGCAGCCAATCCCCTGGTGGTAGCTCGACCTACGAGCAGTACTTC. It specifies CASSQSPGGSSTYEQYF.

The chain has TRBV20-1 and TRBJ2-3, with no clear D. Germline V gene lookup returns CDR1 DFQATT and CDR2 SNEGSKA (reference sequence). V lost 6 bases and J lost 7, with 8 bases in between. CDR3 length: 10 amino acids. CDR3 nucleotides: TGCAGTGCGCCGGGTTATACGCAGTATTTT. Residues: CSAPGYTQYF.

The chain links TRBV28 to TRBJ2-7, with D maybe TRBD1 (6 bases). Germline assignment: CDR1 MDHEN and CDR2 SYDVKM. Trimming took 5 bases from V and 0 from J, leaving 17 bases between them. The CDR3 loop spans 16 amino acids. CDR3 sequence reads: CASSPKGGTPSYEQYF. The CDR3 bases are TGTGCCAGCAGTCCTAAAGGGGGTACTCCCTCCTACGAGCAGTACTTC.

V is TRBV4-3 and J is TRBJ2-2; D gene uncertain. The ends were cut back, 5 bases at V and 0 bases at J, with 10 bases in the middle. The CDR3 is 15 amino acids. Germline-derived CDR1 and CDR2 are LGHNA and YSLEER. The CDR3, as DNA: TGCGCCAGCAGCGCCCGGGTAGCGAACACCGGGGAGCTGTTTTTT. The encoded protein is CASSARVANTGELFF.

The V call is TRBV14, the J call TRBJ2-3; maybe TRBD1 (6 bases). This CDR3 is 14 amino acids long. Germline CDR1 is SGHDN and CDR2 is FVKESK. The V gene lost 0 bases and the J gene lost 6 bases, with 10 bases spanning the gap. CDR3 nucleotides: TGTGCCAGCAGCCAAGATTCAGGGGTGGATACGCAGTATTTT. It encodes CASSQDSGVDTQYF. The whole variable domain, filled in from reference TRBV14 and TRBJ2-3, reads EAGVTQFPSHSVIEKGQTVTLRCDPISGHDNLYWYRRVMGKEIKFLLHFVKESKQDESGMPNNRFLAERTGGTYSTLKVQPAELEDSGVYFCASSQDSGVDTQYFGPGTRLTVL.

The chain employs TRBV7-3 and TRBJ2-3; 8 bases fit TRBD2. There are 15 residues in the CDR3. Germline assignment: CDR1 SGHTA and CDR2 FQGTGA. Losses at the gene ends were 4 bases for V and 5 bases for J; bases not matched to a gene: 8. CDR3 in amino acids: CASSSSGLVGDTQYF. The CDR3 coding sequence is TGTGCCAGCAGCTCCTCGGGACTAGTTGGAGATACGCAGTATTTT.

The chain uses TRBV27 and TRBJ2-3; D is unclear. The germline gives CDR1 MNHEY, CDR2 SMNVEV (reference sequence). CDR3 length: 13 residues. Trimming removed 5 bases at V and 0 bases at J, with 6 bases between. The CDR3 reads CASSTTSTDTQYF. The CDR3 coding sequence is TGTGCCAGCAGTACCACTAGCACAGATACGCAGTATTTT.

A single count supports this clone. This chain joins TRBV9 and TRBJ2-7, with 16 bases matching TRBD2. The CDR3 sequence is 18 residues long. V shed 2 bases and J 0 bases; nucleotides not matched to a gene: 5. CDR1 SGDLS and CDR2 YYNGEE come from the germline V gene. CDR3 coding DNA: TGTGCCAGCAGCGTCGGGACTAGCGGGAGGGCCGACTCCTACGAGCAGTACTTC. Translation: CASSVGTSGRADSYEQYF.

The gene calls are TRBV12-1 and TRBJ2-5; whether TRBD1, the table's D call, matches the DNA was not checked. TRBV12-1 constitutes a pseudogene. This CDR3 is 15 amino acids long. CDR3 protein: CASSLDKGDQETQYF. Here the CDR3 DNA reads TGTGCCAGCAGCCTGGACAAGGGCGACCAAGAGACCCAGTACTTC.

The chain combines TRBV6-5 with TRBJ1-5; 8 bases fit TRBD1. V dropped 0 bases and J dropped 5; count of bases not matched to a gene: 3. The V gene's germline CDR1 is MNHEY and CDR2 SVGAGI. The CDR3 is 15 amino acids. The CDR3 region is CASSYSRTGYQPQHF. CDR3 in DNA: TGTGCCAGCAGTTACTCTCGGACAGGGTATCAGCCCCAGCATTTT.

V gene TRBV7-9 combines with J gene TRBJ2-4; 10 bases map to TRBD1. Germline V gene data show CDR1 as SEHNR and CDR2 as FQNEAQ (reference sequence). The CDR3 extends over 15 amino acids. V lost 6 bases to trimming and J lost 3 bases; unmatched junction nucleotides: 5. This chain's CDR3 is CASRPTGGVKNIQYF. The DNA of the CDR3 is TGTGCCAGCAGGCCGACAGGGGGCGTCAAAAACATTCAGTACTTC.

V usage is TRBV6-5 and J usage is TRBJ1-2; D is unresolved. Trimming took 0 bases from V and 10 from J, leaving 12 bases between them. Looked up from germline, CDR1 is MNHEY and CDR2 is SVGAGI. This CDR3 has 13 residues. DNA of the CDR3: TGTGCCAGCAGTTACTCTCCGGTTATTGACTACACCTTC. Its protein is CASSYSPVIDYTF.